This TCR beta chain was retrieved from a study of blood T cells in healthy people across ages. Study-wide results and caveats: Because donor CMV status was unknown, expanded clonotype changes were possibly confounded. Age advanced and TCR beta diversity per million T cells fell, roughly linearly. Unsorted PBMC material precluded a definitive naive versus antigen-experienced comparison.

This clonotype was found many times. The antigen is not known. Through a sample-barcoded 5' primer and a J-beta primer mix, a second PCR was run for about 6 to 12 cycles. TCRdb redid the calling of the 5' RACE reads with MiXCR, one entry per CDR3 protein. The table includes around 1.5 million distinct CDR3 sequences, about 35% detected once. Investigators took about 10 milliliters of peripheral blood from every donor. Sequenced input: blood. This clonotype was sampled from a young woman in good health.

The DNA of the CDR3 is TGTGCCAGCAGCGTCCGGAATACGCAGTATTTT. Protein product: CASSVRNTQYF. The rearrangement joins TRBV12-3 or TRBV12-4 to TRBJ2-3; no clear D. Deletions cut 6 bases from V and 7 bases from J, with 8 bases between. The CDR3 extends over 11 amino acids.